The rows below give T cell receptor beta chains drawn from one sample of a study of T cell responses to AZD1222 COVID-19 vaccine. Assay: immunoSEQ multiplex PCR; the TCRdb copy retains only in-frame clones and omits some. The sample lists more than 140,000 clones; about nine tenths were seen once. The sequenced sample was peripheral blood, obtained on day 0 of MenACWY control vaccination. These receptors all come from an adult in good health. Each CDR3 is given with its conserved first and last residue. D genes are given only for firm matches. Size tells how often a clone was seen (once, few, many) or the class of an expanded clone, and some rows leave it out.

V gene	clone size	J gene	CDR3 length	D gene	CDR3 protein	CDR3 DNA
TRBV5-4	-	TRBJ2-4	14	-	CASSLDGLTVHPHF	TGTGCCAGCAGCTTGGACGGGTTGACAGTTCATCCGCACTTC
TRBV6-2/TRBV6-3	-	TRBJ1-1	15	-	CASSYPTVWGTEAFF	TGTGCCAGCAGTTACCCGACAGTCTGGGGCACTGAAGCTTTCTTT
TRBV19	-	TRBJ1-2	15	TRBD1	CASTWDRGRSYGYTF	TGTGCCAGTACCTGGGACAGGGGGCGCAGCTATGGCTACACCTTC
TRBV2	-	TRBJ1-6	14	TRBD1	CASSPGTVNSPLHF	TGTGCCAGCAGTCCCGGGACAGTTAATTCACCCCTCCACTTT
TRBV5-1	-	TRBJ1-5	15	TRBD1	CASSLTGESNQPQHF	TGCGCCAGCAGCTTGACAGGGGAGAGCAATCAGCCCCAGCATTTT
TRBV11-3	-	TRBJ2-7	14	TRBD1	CASSLRQGVREQYF	TGTGCCAGCAGCTTAAGACAGGGGGTGAGAGAGCAGTACTTC
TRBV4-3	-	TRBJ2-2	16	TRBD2	CASSQMRGARTGELFF	TGCGCCAGCAGCCAAATGCGGGGGGCCCGGACCGGGGAGCTGTTTTTT
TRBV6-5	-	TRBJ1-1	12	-	CASRTMAAEAFF	TGTGCCAGCAGAACCATGGCCGCCGAGGCTTTCTTT
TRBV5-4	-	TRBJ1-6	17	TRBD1	CASSVPGQGILDSPLHF	TGTGCCAGCAGCGTCCCGGGACAGGGGATTTTGGATTCACCCCTCCACTTT
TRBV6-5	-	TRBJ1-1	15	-	CASSPLGYQLTEAFF	TGTGCCAGCAGCCCCCTCGGGTATCAATTAACTGAAGCTTTCTTT
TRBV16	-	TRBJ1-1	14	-	CASSQSRGNTEAFF	TGTGCCAGCAGCCAATCGAGGGGTAACACTGAAGCTTTCTTT
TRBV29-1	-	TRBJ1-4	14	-	CSVEDGQEREKLFF	TGCAGCGTTGAAGATGGGCAGGAGAGGGAAAAACTGTTTTTT
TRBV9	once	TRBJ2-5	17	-	CASSVNPPGTVGETQYF	TGTGCCAGCAGCGTAAACCCCCCCGGGACTGTTGGGGAGACCCAGTACTTC
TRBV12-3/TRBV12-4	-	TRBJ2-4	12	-	CASRADGDIQYF	TGTGCCAGCAGGGCTGATGGAGACATTCAGTACTTC
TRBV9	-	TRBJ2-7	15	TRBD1	CASSYRQGDGYEQYF	TGTGCCAGCAGCTACCGACAGGGGGATGGCTACGAGCAGTACTTC
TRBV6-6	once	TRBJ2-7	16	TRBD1	CASSQAEGQGSYEQYF	TGTGCCAGCAGTCAGGCCGAAGGACAGGGATCCTACGAGCAGTACTTC
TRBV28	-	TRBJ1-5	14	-	CASHGGAGDQPQHF	TGTGCCAGCCATGGGGGGGCGGGCGATCAGCCCCAGCATTTT
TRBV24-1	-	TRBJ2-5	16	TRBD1	CATSDGTDPEEETQYF	TGTGCCACCAGTGATGGGACAGACCCTGAGGAAGAGACCCAGTACTTC
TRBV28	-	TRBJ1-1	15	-	CASSLWLTGNTEAFF	TGTGCCAGCAGTTTATGGTTGACAGGGAACACTGAAGCTTTCTTT
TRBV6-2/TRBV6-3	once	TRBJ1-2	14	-	CASSVILANYGYTF	TGTGCCAGCAGCGTGATTTTAGCTAACTATGGCTACACCTTC
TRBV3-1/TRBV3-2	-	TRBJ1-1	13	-	CASSQARAPGAFF	TGTGCCAGCAGCCAAGCCCGGGCCCCGGGGGCTTTCTTT
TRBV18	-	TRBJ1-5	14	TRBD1	CASSPGTDRRPQHF	TGTGCCAGCTCACCCGGGACAGATCGAAGGCCCCAGCATTTT
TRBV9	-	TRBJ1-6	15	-	CASSESVMVNSPLHF	TGTGCCAGCAGCGAGAGCGTTATGGTCAATTCACCCCTCCACTTT
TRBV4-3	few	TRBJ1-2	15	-	CASSQDPQGGYGYTF	TGCGCCAGCAGCCAAGATCCCCAGGGAGGCTATGGCTACACCTTC
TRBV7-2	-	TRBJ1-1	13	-	CASSPRRETEAFF	TGTGCCAGCAGCCCGAGGAGGGAGACTGAAGCTTTCTTT
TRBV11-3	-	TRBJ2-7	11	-	CASSLSNEQYF	TGTGCCAGCAGCTTAAGTAACGAGCAGTACTTC
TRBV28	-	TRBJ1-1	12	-	CASMGGNTEAFF	TGTGCCAGCATGGGAGGGAACACTGAAGCTTTCTTT
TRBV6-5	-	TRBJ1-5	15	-	CASSPGDWDNQPQHF	TGTGCCAGCAGCCCCGGGGACTGGGACAATCAGCCCCAGCATTTT
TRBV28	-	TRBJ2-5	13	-	CASSLSLQETQYF	TGTGCCAGCAGTTTATCCCTACAGGAGACCCAGTACTTC
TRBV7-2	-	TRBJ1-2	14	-	CASSLGRVEYGYTF	TGTGCCAGCAGCTTAGGTCGGGTGGAGTATGGCTACACCTTC
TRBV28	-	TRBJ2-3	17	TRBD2	CASSPGIMSGGTDTQYF	TGTGCCAGCAGTCCAGGGATCATGAGCGGGGGCACAGATACGCAGTATTTT
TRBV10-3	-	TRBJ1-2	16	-	CAISEFQYLGNYGYTF	TGTGCCATCAGTGAGTTTCAATACCTGGGGAACTATGGCTACACCTTC